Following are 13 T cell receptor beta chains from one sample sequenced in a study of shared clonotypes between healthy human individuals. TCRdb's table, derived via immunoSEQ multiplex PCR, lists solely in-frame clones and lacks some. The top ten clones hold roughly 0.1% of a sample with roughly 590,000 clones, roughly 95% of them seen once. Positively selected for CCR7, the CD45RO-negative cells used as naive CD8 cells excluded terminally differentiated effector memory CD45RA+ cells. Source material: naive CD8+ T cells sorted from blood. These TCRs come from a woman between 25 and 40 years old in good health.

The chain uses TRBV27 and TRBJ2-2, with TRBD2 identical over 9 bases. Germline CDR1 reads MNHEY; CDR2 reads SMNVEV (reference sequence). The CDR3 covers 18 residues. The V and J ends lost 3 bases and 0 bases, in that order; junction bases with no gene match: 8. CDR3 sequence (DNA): TGTGCCAGCAGTTTCGGTAGCGGGAGATACGCGAACACCGGGGAGCTGTTTTTT. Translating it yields CASSFGSGRYANTGELFF.

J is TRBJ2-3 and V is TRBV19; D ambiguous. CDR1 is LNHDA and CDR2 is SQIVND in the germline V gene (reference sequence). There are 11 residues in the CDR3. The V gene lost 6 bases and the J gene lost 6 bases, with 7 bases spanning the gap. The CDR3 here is CASRGGDTQYF. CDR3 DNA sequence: TGTGCCAGTAGAGGTGGGGATACGCAGTATTTT.

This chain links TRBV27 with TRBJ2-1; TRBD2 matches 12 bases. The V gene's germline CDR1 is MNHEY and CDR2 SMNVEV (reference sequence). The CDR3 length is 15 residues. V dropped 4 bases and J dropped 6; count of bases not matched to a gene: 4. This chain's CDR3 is CASSSELAGGNEQFF. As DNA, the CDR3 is TGTGCCAGCAGTTCGGAACTAGCGGGAGGCAATGAGCAGTTCTTC.

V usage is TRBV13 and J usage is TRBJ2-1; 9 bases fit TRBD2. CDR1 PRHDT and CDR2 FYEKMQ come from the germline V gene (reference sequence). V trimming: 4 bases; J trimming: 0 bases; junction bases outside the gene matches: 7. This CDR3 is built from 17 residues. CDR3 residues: CASSSPSSGASYNEQFF. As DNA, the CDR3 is TGTGCCAGCAGCTCCCCTTCTAGCGGGGCCTCCTACAATGAGCAGTTCTTC.

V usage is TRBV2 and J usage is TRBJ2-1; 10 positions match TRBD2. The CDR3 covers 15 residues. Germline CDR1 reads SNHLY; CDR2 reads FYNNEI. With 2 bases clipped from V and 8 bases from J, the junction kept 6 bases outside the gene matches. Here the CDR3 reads CASSESSGSGDEQFF. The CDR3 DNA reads TGTGCCAGCAGTGAATCTAGCGGGAGTGGCGATGAGCAGTTCTTC.

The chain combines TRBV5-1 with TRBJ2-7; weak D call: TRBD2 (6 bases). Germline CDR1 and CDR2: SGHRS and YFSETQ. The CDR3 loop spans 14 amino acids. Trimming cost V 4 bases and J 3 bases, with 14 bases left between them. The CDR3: CASSTRGGSYEQYF. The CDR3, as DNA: TGCGCCAGCAGCACCCGTGGGGGGAGCTACGAGCAGTACTTC.

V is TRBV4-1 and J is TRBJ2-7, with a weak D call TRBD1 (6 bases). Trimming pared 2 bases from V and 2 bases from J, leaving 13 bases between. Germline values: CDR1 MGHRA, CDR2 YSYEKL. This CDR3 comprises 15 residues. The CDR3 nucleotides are TGCGCCAGCAGCCAAAGCACAGGGACAACCTACGAGCAGTACTTC. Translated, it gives CASSQSTGTTYEQYF.

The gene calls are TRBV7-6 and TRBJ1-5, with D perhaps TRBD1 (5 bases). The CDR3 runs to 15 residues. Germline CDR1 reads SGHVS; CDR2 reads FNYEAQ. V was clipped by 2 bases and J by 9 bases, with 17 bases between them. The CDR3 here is CASSLRMGGMTPQHF. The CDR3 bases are TGTGCCAGCAGCTTAAGGATGGGGGGGATGACGCCCCAGCATTTT.

The CDR3 DNA follows: TGTGCCAGCAACTACCTCGGGTCGGGTGAAAAACTGTTTTTT. Its translation is CASNYLGSGEKLFF. The genes are TRBV28 and TRBJ1-4, with D uncertain. Germline V gene sequence: CDR1 MDHEN, CDR2 SYDVKM. V was pared by 7 bases and J by 7 bases, with 16 bases between. This CDR3 is built from 14 residues.

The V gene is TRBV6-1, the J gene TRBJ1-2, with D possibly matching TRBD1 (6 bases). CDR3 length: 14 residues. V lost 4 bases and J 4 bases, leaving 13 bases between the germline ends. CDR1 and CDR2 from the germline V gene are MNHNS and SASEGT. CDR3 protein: CASSAKQGFYGYTF. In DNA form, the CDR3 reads TGTGCCAGCAGTGCAAAACAGGGATTCTATGGCTACACCTTC.

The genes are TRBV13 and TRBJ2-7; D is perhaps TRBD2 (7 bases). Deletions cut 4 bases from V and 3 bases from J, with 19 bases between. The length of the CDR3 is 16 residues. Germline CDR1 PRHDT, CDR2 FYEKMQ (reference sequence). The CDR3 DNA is TGTGCCAGCAGCTCCCTCGGAGGGGGGGACCACTACGAGCAGTACTTC. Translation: CASSSLGGGDHYEQYF.

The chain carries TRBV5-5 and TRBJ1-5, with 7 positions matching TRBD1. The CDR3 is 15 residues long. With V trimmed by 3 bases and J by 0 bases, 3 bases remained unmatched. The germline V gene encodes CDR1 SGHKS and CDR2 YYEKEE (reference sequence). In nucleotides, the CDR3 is TGTGCCAGCAGCTCGGGACAGATTAGCAATCAGCCCCAGCATTTT. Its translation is CASSSGQISNQPQHF.

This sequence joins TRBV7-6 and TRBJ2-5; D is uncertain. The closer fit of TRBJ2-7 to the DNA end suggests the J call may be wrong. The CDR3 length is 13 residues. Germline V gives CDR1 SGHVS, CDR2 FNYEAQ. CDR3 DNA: TGTGCCAGCAGCTTGTACGACTCGTACGAGCAGTACTTC. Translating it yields CASSLYDSYEQYF.